This TCR beta chain comes out of a study of T cell responses to AZD1222 COVID-19 vaccine. Findings and caveats of the study: Dominant CD4 TCR responses targeted spike regions 160-218 and 743-854. The donor group comprised mostly white British people and more females; the analysis possibly underestimated clonal diversity.

As for this clone: Its antigen is not identified.

The data were produced by immunoSEQ multiplex PCR, yet TCRdb's version contains in-frame clones alone and is incomplete. The sample consists of about 140,000 clones, approximately 91% of them appearing once. This TCR came from an adult who received the AZD1222 COVID-19 vaccine. Sequencing was performed on peripheral blood, taken 28 days after the second AZD1222 dose.

The CDR3 loop is CASSLVAGPGNTIYF. CDR3 nucleotide sequence: TGTGCCAGCAGCTTAGTTGCAGGCCCTGGAAACACCATATATTTT. The rearrangement links TRBV7-2 to TRBJ1-3; no clear D. Trimming took 1 base from V and 2 from J, leaving 9 bases between them. This CDR3 has 15 residues. The germline V gene encodes CDR1 SGHTA and CDR2 FQGNSA. The full variable domain, rest sourced from reference TRBV7-2 and TRBJ1-3, is GAGVSQSPSNKVTEKGKDVELRCDPISGHTALYWYRQSLGQGLEFLIYFQGNSAPDKSGLPSDRFSAERTGGSVSTLTIQRTQQEDSAVYLCASSLVAGPGNTIYFGEGSWLTVV.